These T cell receptor beta chains were read from a single sample in a study of Graves' ophthalmopathy and Graves' hyperthyroidism. TCRdb recomputed calls from the multiplex PCR reads with MiXCR, one row per CDR3 protein. The sample gives 600,000 to 650,000 distinct CDR3 sequences, about 24% of which show up once; approximately 6.9% is in the top ten. The specimen was peripheral blood. The receptors come from a woman between 18 and 29 years old with stable Graves' hyperthyroidism. Some clones in this sample may be carry-over from other donors' samples. Both conserved end residues are part of each CDR3. The D gene is left open where the match is weak. Size is stated for part of the rows, as once, few or many counts, or as a class when the clone is expanded.

cdr3_aa: CASSAQGGDPMYF
cdr3_nt: TGCGCCAGCAGTGCCCAGGGAGGGGACCCGATGTACTTC
j_call: TRBJ2-5
d_call: TRBD2
v_call: TRBV10-2
clone_size: -

cdr3_aa: CASTLAGGFYGYTF
cdr3_nt: TGCGCCAGCACATTAGCAGGGGGATTCTATGGCTACACCTTC
j_call: TRBJ1-2
d_call: TRBD1
v_call: TRBV5-1
clone_size: many

cdr3_aa: CASSLQGRFDYGYTF
cdr3_nt: TGTGCCAGCAGCTTACAGGGACGGTTCGACTATGGCTACACCTTC
j_call: TRBJ1-2
d_call: -
v_call: TRBV5-5
clone_size: -

cdr3_aa: CASYGRVNYGYTF
cdr3_nt: TGTGCCAGCTATGGAAGAGTAAACTATGGCTACACCTTC
j_call: TRBJ1-2
d_call: -
v_call: TRBV6-1
clone_size: many

cdr3_aa: CSASQPRAGNTIYF
cdr3_nt: TGCAGTGCTAGTCAACCAAGGGCTGGAAACACCATATATTTT
j_call: TRBJ1-3
d_call: -
v_call: TRBV20-1
clone_size: many

cdr3_aa: CASSYSWARKDNEQFF
cdr3_nt: TGTGCCAGCAGTTACTCGTGGGCGAGGAAAGACAATGAGCAGTTCTTC
j_call: TRBJ2-1
d_call: -
v_call: TRBV6-2/TRBV6-3
clone_size: -

cdr3_aa: CASSWDLGLNTEAFF
cdr3_nt: TGTGCCAGCAGTTGGGACCTCGGGTTGAACACTGAAGCTTTCTTT
j_call: TRBJ1-1
d_call: -
v_call: TRBV28
clone_size: many

cdr3_aa: CATRRSGWPEAFF
cdr3_nt: TGTGCCACCAGAAGATCGGGGTGGCCTGAAGCTTTCTTT
j_call: TRBJ1-1
d_call: -
v_call: TRBV24-1
clone_size: -

cdr3_aa: CASPVTGSYGYTF
cdr3_nt: TGTGCCAGCCCCGTCACAGGGTCTTATGGCTACACCTTC
j_call: TRBJ1-2
d_call: -
v_call: TRBV2
clone_size: -

cdr3_aa: CASSLVGISPLHF
cdr3_nt: TGCGCCAGCAGCTTGGTGGGGATCTCACCCCTCCACTTT
j_call: TRBJ1-6
d_call: -
v_call: TRBV5-1
clone_size: many

cdr3_aa: CASSPSGSSSYEQYF
cdr3_nt: TGTGCCAGCAGTCCTAGCGGGAGCAGCTCCTACGAGCAGTACTTC
j_call: TRBJ2-7
d_call: TRBD2
v_call: TRBV7-2
clone_size: many

cdr3_aa: CASSYVGRGGFSYNSPLHF
cdr3_nt: TGTGCCAGCAGTTACGTGGGCAGGGGTGGATTCTCCTATAATTCACCCCTCCACTTT
j_call: TRBJ1-6
d_call: -
v_call: TRBV6-5
clone_size: many

cdr3_aa: CASSLVQLIEGGSYEQYF
cdr3_nt: TGTGCCAGCAGCTTAGTTCAATTAATCGAGGGCGGCTCCTACGAGCAGTACTTC
j_call: TRBJ2-7
d_call: -
v_call: TRBV11-2
clone_size: -

cdr3_aa: CACLAVNTEAFF
cdr3_nt: TGTGCCTGTCTGGCGGTGAACACTGAAGCTTTCTTT
j_call: TRBJ1-1
d_call: -
v_call: TRBV30
clone_size: many

cdr3_aa: CASSWSTSSRETQYF
cdr3_nt: TGTGCCAGCAGTTGGAGCACTAGTAGTAGAGAGACCCAGTACTTC
j_call: TRBJ2-5
d_call: -
v_call: TRBV2
clone_size: -

cdr3_aa: CASRTPRTGGSYEQYF
cdr3_nt: TGTGCCAGCAGGACGCCGAGGACAGGGGGTTCCTACGAGCAGTACTTC
j_call: TRBJ2-7
d_call: TRBD1
v_call: TRBV11-2
clone_size: many

cdr3_aa: CASRGGTIAKGLMETQYF
cdr3_nt: TGTGCCAGCAGAGGTGGGACTATTGCAAAAGGTTTAATGGAGACCCAGTACTTC
j_call: TRBJ2-5
d_call: TRBD2
v_call: TRBV7-9
clone_size: few

cdr3_aa: CASSRTSAAGELFF
cdr3_nt: TGTGCCAGCAGTCGAACTAGCGCGGCGGGGGAGCTGTTTTTT
j_call: TRBJ2-2
d_call: TRBD2
v_call: TRBV12-3/TRBV12-4
clone_size: many

cdr3_aa: CASSQRGGLETQYF
cdr3_nt: TGCGCCAGCAGCCAGAGGGGGGGCCTGGAGACCCAGTACTTC
j_call: TRBJ2-5
d_call: -
v_call: TRBV5-1
clone_size: -

cdr3_aa: CASSYPTTGGTDQETQYF
cdr3_nt: TGTGCCAGCAGTTACCCGACGACAGGGGGTACGGACCAAGAGACCCAGTACTTC
j_call: TRBJ2-5
d_call: TRBD1
v_call: TRBV6-2/TRBV6-3
clone_size: many

cdr3_aa: CSVSGQTVSVEQYF
cdr3_nt: TGCAGCGTTTCCGGACAGACTGTCTCTGTCGAGCAGTACTTC
j_call: TRBJ2-7
d_call: -
v_call: TRBV29-1
clone_size: -

cdr3_aa: CASNEQFF
cdr3_nt: TGTGCCAGCAATGAGCAGTTCTTC
j_call: TRBJ2-1
d_call: -
v_call: TRBV2
clone_size: few

cdr3_aa: CASSLNLNYGYTF
cdr3_nt: TGTGCCAGCAGTTTAAATCTAAACTATGGCTACACCTTC
j_call: TRBJ1-2
d_call: -
v_call: TRBV28
clone_size: -

cdr3_aa: CASSPYRGTYEQYF
cdr3_nt: TGTGCCAGCAGCCCCTACAGGGGAACCTACGAGCAGTACTTC
j_call: TRBJ2-7
d_call: TRBD1
v_call: TRBV14
clone_size: -

cdr3_aa: CASSDSFISSYEQYF
cdr3_nt: TGTGCCAGCAGTGACAGCTTTATTAGCTCCTACGAGCAGTACTTC
j_call: TRBJ2-7
d_call: -
v_call: TRBV6-1
clone_size: few

cdr3_aa: CASSYSNPGLKPYEQYF
cdr3_nt: TGTGCCAGCAGTTACTCAAATCCGGGACTAAAACCGTACGAGCAGTACTTC
j_call: TRBJ2-7
d_call: TRBD2
v_call: TRBV6-5
clone_size: many